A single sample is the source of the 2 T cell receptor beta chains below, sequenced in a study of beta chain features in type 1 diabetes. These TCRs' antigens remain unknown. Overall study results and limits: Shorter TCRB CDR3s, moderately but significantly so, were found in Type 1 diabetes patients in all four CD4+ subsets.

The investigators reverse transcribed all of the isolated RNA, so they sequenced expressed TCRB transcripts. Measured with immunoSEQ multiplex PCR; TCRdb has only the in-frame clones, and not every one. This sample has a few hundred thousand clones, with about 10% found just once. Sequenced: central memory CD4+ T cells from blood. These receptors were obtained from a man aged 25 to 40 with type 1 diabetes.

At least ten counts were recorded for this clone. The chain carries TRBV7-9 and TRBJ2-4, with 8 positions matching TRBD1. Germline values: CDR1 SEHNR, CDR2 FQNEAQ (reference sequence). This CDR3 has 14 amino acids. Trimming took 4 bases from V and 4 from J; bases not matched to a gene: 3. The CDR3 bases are TGTGCCAGCAGCTCGGGACAGGAAAAAAACATTCAGTACTTC. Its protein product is CASSSGQEKNIQYF.

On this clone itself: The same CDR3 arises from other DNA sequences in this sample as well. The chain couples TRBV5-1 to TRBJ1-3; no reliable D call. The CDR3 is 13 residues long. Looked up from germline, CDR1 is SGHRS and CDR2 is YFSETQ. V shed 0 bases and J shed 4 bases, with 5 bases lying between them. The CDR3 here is CASSLGRGNTIYF. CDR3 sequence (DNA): TGCGCCAGCAGCTTGGGCAGGGGAAACACCATATATTTT.